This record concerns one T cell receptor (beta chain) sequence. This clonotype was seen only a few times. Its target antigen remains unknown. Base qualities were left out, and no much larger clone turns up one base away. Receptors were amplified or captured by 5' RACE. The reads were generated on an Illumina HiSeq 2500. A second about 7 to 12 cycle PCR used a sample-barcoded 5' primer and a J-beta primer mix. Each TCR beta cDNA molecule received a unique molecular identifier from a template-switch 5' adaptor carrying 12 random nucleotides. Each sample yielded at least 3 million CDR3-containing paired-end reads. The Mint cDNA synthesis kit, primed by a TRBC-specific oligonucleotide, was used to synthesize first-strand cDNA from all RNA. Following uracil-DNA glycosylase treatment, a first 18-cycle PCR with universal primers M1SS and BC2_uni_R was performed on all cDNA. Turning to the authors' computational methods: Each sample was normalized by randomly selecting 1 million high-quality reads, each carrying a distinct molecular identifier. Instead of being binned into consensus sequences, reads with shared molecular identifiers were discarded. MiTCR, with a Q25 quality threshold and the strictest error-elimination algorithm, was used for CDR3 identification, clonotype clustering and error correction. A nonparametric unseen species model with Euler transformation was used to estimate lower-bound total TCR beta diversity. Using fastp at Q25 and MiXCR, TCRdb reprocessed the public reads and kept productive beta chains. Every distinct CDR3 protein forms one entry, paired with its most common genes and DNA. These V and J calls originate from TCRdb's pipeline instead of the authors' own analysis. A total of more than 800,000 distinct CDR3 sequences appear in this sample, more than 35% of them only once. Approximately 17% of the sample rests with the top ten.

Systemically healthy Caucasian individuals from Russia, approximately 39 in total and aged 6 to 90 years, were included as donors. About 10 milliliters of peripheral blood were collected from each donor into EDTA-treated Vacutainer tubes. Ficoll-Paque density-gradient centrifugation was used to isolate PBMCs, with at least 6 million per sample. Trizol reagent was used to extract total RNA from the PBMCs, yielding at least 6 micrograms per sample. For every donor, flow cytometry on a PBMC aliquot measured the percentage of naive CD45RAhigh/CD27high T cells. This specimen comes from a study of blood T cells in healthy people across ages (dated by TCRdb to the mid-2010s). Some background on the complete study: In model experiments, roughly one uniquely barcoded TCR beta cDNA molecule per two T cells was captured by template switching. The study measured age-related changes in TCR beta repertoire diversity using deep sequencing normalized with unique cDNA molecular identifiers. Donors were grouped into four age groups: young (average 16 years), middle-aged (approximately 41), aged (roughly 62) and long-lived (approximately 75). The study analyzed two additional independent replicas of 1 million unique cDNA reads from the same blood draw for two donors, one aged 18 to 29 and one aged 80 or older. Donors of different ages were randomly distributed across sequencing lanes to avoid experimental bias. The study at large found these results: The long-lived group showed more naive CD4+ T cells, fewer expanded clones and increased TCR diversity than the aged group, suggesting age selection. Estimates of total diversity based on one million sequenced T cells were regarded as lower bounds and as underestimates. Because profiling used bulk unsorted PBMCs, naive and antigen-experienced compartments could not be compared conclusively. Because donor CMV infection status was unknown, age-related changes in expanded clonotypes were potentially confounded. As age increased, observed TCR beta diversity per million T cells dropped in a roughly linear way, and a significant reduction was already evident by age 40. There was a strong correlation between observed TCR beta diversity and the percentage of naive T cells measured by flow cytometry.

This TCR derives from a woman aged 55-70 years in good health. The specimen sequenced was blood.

The CDR3 protein is CASTRSSIIHEQYF. The DNA sequence reads TGTGCCAGCACCCGATCCTCTATCATCCACGAGCAGTACTTC. This receptor chain uses TRBV7-2 and TRBJ2-4, with an unclear D gene assignment. The end of the DNA is better explained by TRBJ2-7, so the J call may be wrong. Taken from the germline V gene, the CDR1 and CDR2 loops are SGHTA and FQGNSA. Counted from cysteine to phenylalanine, this CDR3 has 14 amino acids. Just CDR3 DNA is preserved here, 42 bases in frame from base 1.